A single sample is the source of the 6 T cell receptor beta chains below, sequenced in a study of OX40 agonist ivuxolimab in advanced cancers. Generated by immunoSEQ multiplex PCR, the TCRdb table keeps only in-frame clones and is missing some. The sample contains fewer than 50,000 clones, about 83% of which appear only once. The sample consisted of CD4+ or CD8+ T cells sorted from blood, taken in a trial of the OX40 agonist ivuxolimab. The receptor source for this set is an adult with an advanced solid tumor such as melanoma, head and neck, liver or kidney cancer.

Here the CDR3 DNA reads TGTGCCAGCAGTTACGGGGGTTTGGGCACTGAAGCTTTCTTT. Translation: CASSYGGLGTEAFF. J is TRBJ1-1 and V is TRBV6-5; D possibly corresponds to TRBD1 (5 bases). The CDR3 contains 14 residues. Trimming left V 2 bases short and J 4 bases short, with 11 bases between. CDR1 and CDR2 from the germline V gene are MNHEY and SVGAGI.

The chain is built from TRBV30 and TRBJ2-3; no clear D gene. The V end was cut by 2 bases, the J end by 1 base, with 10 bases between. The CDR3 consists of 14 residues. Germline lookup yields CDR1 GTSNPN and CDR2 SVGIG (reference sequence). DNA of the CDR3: TGTGCCTGGAGTCCGGTTGGGGGCACAGATACGCAGTATTTT. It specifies CAWSPVGGTDTQYF.

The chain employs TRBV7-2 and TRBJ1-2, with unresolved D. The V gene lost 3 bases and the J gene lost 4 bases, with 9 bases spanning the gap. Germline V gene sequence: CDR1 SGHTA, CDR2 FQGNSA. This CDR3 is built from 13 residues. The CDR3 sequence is CASSLETVYGYTF. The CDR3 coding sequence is TGTGCCAGCAGCTTGGAGACTGTCTATGGCTACACCTTC.

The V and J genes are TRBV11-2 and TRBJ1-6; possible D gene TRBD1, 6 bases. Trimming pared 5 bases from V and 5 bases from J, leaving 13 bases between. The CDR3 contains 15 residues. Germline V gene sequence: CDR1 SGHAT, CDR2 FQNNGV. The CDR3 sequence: CASSVQGPDNSPLHF. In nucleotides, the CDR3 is TGTGCCAGCAGCGTTCAGGGGCCGGATAATTCACCCCTCCACTTT. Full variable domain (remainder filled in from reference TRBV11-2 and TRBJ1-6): EAGVAQSPRYKIIEKRQSVAFWCNPISGHATLYWYQQILGQGPKLLIQFQNNGVVDDSQLPKDRFSAERLKGVDSTLKIQPAKLEDSAVYLCASSVQGPDNSPLHFGNGTRLTVT.

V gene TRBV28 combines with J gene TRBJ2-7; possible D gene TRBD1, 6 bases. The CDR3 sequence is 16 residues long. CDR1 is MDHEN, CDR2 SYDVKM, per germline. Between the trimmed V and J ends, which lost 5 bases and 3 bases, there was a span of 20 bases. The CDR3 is CASSPPSELGGYEQYF. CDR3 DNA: TGTGCCAGCAGTCCCCCCAGTGAGCTAGGGGGCTACGAGCAGTACTTC.

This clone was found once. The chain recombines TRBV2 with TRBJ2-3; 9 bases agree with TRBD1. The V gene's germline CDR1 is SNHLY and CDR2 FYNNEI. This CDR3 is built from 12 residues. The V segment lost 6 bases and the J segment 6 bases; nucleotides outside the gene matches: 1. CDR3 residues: CASRDRGDTQYF. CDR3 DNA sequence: TGTGCCAGCAGGGACAGGGGTGATACGCAGTATTTT.